This TCR beta chain was profiled in a study of CD8 T cells in Susac syndrome. About 0.5 to 1 ug RNA was reverse transcribed with random hexamers. With immunoSEQ multiplex PCR, TCR beta CDR3 was amplified across 54 Vbeta and 13 Jbeta. Via MiXCR, TCRdb re-called the immunoSEQ multiplex PCR reads, giving one row per CDR3 protein. Of more than 100,000 distinct CDR3 sequences listed, just under 95% are singletons. The ends were cut back, 4 bases at V and 9 bases at J, with 15 bases in the middle. This CDR3 region has 13 residues. Germline V CDR1 and CDR2: SEHNR, FQNEAQ (reference sequence). Negative isolation yielded CD8+ and CD4+ T cells; FACS enriched TEMRA cells.

The receptor comes from a human donor with Susac syndrome. The sample consisted of CD8+ T cells from PBMCs. The chain links TRBV7-9 to TRBJ2-5; a weak D match, TRBD1 (5 bases). The CDR3 DNA reads as TGTGCCAGCAGCTCGGACGCTCAAGGGGCCCAGTACTTC. It encodes CASSSDAQGAQYF.